The entry below gives a single T cell receptor beta chain sequence along with its context. Its antigen is undetermined. These data belong to a study of T cell responses to AZD1222 COVID-19 vaccine. Study-wide background: Whether given at about 4 or about 12 weeks, second doses were pooled.

Study-level results: A mostly white British donor set with more females was recruited, and clonal diversity was possibly underestimated. Spike-specific TCR breadth and depth rose after two AZD1222 doses. Baseline serology detected seropositivity in only 5 or 6 AZD1222 recipients.

Profiling relied on immunoSEQ multiplex PCR, and the TCRdb table lists in-frame clones only, not all of them. Here the sample spans roughly 120,000 clones, roughly 86% being singletons. Trimming removed 3 bases at V and 0 bases at J, with 8 bases between. This CDR3 contains 14 residues. The germline CDR1 and CDR2 sequences are SNHLY and FYNNEI. The chain links TRBV2 to TRBJ1-1; D call uncertain. The specimen was peripheral blood, collected on day 0 of AZD1222 vaccination. This sequence was found in an adult in good health. CDR3 nucleotides: TGTGCCAGCAGTGACAGACGGATGAACACTGAAGCTTTCTTT. This sequence encodes CASSDRRMNTEAFF.